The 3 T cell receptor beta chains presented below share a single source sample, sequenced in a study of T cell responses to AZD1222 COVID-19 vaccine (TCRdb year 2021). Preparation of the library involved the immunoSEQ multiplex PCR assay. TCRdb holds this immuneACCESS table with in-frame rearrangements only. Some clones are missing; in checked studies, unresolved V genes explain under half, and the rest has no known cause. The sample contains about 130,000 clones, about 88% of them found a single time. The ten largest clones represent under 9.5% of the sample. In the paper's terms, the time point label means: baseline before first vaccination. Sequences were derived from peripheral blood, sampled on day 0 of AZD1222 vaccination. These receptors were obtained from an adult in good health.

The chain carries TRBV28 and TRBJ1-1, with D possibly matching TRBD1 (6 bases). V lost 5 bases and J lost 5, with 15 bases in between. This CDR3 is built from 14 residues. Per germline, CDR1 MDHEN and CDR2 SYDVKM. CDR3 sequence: CASSVGGTGTEAFF. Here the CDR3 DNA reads TGTGCCAGCAGTGTAGGGGGGACTGGAACTGAAGCTTTCTTT.

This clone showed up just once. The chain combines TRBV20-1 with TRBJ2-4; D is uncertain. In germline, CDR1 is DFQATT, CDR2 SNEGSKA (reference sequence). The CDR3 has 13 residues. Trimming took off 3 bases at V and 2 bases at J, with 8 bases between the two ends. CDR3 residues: CSASMASKNIQYF. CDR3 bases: TGCAGTGCTAGTATGGCGTCCAAAAACATTCAGTACTTC.

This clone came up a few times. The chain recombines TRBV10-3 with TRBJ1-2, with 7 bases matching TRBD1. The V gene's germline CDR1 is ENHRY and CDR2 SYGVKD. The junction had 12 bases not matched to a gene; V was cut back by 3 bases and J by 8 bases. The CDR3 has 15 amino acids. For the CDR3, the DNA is TGTGCCATCAGTGATGCAGGACAGGAAATTCGGGGCTACACCTTC. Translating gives CAISDAGQEIRGYTF.